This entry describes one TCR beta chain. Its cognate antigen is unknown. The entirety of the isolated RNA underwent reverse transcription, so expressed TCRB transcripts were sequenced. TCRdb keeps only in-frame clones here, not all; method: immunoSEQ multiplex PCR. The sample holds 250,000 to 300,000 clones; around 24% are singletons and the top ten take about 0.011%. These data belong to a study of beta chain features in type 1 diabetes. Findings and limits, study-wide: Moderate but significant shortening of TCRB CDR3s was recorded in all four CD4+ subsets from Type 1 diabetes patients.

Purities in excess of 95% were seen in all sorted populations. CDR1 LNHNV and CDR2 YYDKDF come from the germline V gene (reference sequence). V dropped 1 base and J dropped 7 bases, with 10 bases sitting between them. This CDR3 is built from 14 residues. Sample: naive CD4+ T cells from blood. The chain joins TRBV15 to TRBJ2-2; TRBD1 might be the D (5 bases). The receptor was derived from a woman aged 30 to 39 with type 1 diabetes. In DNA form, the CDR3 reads TGTGCCACCAGCAGAGTCAGGGCGGTCGGGGAGCTGTTTTTT. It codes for CATSRVRAVGELFF. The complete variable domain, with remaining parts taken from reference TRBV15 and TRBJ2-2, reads DAMVIQNPRYQVTQFGKPVTLSCSQTLNHNVMYWYQQKSSQAPKLLFHYYDKDFNNEADTPDNFQSRRPNTSFCFLDIRSPGLGDTAMYLCATSRVRAVGELFFGEGSRLTVL.